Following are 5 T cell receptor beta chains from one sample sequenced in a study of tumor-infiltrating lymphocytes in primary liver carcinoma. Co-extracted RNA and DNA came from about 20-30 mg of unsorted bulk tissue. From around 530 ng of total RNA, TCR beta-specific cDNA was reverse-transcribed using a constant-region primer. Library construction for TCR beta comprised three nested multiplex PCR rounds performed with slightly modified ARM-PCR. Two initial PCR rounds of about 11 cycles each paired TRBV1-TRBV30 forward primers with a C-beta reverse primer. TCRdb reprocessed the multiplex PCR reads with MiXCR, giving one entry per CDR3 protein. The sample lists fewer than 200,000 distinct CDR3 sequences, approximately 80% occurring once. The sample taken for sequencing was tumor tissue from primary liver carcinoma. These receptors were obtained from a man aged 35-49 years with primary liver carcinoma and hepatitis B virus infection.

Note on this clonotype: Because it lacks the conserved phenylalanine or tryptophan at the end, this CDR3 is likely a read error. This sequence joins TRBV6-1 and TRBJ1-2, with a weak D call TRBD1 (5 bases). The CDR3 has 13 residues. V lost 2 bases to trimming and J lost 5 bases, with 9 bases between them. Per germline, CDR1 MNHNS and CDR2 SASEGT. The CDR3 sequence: CASSEYGGYGYTI. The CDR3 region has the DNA TGTGCCAGCAGTGAATATGGGGGATATGGCTACACCATC.

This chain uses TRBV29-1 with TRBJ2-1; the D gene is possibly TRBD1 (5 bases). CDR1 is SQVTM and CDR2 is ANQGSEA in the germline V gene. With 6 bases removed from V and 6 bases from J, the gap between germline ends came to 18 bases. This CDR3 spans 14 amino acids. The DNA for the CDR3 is TGCAGCGTCGACGAGACAGTGGTGAGCAATGAGCAGTTCTTC. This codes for CSVDETVVSNEQFF.

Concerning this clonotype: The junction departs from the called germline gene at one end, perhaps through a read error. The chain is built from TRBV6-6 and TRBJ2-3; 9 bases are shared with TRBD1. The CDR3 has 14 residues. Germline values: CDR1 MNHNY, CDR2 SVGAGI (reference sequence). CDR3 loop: CANSRDREADTQYF. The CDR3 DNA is TGTGCCAACAGTCGGGACAGGGAAGCAGATACTCAGTATTTT.

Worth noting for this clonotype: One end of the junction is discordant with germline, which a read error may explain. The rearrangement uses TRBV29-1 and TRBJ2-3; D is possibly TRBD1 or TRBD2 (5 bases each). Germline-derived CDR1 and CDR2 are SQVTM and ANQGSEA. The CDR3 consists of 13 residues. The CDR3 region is CSVARLQGDTQYF. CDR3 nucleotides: TGCAGCGTTGCAAGACTTCAGGGAGATACACAGTATTTT.

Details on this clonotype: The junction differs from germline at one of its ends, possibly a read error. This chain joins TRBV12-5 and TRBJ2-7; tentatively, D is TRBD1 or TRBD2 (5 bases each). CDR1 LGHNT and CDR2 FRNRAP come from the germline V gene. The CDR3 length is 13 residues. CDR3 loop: CASVGTDSYEQYF. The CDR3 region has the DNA TGTGCCAGTGTGGGGACCGATTCCTACGAGCAATACTTC.